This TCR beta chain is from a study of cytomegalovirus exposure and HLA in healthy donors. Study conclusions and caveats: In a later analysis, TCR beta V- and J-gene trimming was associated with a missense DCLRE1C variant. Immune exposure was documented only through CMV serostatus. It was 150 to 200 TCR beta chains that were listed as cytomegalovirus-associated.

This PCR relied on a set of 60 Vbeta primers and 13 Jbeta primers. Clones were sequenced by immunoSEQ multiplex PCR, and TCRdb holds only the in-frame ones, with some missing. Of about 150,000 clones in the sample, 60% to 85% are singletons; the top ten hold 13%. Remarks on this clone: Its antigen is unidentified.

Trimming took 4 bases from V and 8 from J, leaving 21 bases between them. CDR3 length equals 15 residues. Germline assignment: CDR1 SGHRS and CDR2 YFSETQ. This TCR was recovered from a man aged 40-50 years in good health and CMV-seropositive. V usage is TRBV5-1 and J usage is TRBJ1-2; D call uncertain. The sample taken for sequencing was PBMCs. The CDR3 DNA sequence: TGCGCCAGCAGCACCCCGGGTCCGGGAGAGTTGGGCTACACCTTC. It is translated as CASSTPGPGELGYTF.